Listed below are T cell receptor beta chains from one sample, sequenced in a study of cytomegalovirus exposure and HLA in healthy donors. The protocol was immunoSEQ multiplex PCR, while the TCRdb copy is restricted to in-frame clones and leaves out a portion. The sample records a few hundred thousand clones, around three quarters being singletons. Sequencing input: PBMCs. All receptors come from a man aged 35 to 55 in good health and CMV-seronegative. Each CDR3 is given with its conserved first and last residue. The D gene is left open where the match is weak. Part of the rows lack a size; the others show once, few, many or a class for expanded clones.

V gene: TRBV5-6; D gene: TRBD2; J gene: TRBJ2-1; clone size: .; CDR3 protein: CASSPERGSGSSYNEQFF; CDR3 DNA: TGTGCCAGCAGCCCGGAGCGCGGTAGCGGGAGCTCCTACAATGAGCAGTTCTTC
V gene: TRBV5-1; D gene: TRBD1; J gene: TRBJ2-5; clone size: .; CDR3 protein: CASSSRGRWETQYF; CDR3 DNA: TGCGCCAGCAGCTCTAGGGGGCGTTGGGAGACCCAGTACTTC
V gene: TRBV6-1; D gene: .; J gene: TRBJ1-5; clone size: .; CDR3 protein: CASSESLGPSNQPQHF; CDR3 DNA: TGTGCCAGCAGTGAATCGTTGGGCCCTAGCAATCAGCCCCAGCATTTT
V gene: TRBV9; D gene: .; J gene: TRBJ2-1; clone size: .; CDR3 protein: CASSVGGNNNNEQFF; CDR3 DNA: TGTGCCAGCAGCGTAGGCGGGAACAATAACAATGAGCAGTTCTTC
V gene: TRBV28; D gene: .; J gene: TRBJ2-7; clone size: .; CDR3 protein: CASSPPRGMAYEQYF; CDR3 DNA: TGTGCCAGCAGTCCGCCCAGGGGAATGGCCTACGAGCAGTACTTC
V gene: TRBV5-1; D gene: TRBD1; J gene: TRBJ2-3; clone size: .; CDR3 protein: CASSLSRGSTDTQYF; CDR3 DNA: TGCGCCAGCAGCTTGTCCAGGGGGAGCACAGATACGCAGTATTTT
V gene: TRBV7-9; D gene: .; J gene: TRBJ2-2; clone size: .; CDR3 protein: CASSAGSGIGELFF; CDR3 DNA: TGTGCCAGCAGCGCGGGATCGGGGATCGGGGAGCTGTTTTTT
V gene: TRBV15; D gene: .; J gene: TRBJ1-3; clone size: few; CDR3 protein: CATSPSWGARGNTIYF; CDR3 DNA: TGTGCCACCAGCCCTAGCTGGGGTGCGAGAGGAAACACCATATATTTT
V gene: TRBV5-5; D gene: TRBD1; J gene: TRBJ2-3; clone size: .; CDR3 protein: CASSLGQGARTDTQYF; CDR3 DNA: TGTGCCAGCAGCTTGGGACAGGGGGCACGCACAGATACGCAGTATTTT
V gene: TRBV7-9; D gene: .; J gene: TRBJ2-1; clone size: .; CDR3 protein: CAVDGQPYNEQFF; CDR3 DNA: TGTGCCGTCGACGGACAGCCCTACAATGAGCAGTTCTTC
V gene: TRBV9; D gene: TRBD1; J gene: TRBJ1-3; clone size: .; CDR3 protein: CASSAGGTGNTIYF; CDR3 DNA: TGTGCCAGCAGCGCAGGGGGCACTGGAAACACCATATATTTT
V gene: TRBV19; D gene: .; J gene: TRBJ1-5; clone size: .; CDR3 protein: CASVSGEGLNQPQHF; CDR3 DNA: TGTGCCAGTGTCTCCGGGGAGGGATTAAATCAGCCCCAGCATTTT
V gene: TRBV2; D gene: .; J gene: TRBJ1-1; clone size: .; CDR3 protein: CASSGEEYQAFF; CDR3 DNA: TGTGCCAGCAGCGGGGAAGAGTATCAAGCTTTCTTT
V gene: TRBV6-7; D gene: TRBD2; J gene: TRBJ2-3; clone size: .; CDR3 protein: CASNIAGLSTDTQYF; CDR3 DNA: TGTGCCAGCAATATAGCGGGGTTAAGCACAGATACGCAGTATTTT
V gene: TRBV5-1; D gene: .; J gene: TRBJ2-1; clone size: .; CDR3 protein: CASSLAFEPRAGGEQFF; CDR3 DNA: TGCGCCAGCAGCTTGGCGTTTGAGCCTAGAGCTGGTGGTGAGCAGTTCTTC
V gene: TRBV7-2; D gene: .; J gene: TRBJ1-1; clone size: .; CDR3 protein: CASSRRRDTEAFF; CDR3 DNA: TGTGCCAGCAGCCGACGCCGGGACACTGAAGCTTTCTTT
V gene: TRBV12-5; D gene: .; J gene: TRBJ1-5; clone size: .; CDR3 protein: CASGLGQGSNQPQHF; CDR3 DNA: TGTGCTAGTGGTTTGGGCCAGGGGAGCAATCAGCCCCAGCATTTT
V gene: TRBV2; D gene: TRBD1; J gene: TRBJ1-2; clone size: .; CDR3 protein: CASSGQGLNGYTF; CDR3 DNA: TGTGCCAGCAGTGGACAGGGACTGAATGGCTACACCTTC
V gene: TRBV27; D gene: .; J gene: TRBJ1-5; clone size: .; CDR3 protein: CASSSYSNQPQHF; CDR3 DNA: TGTGCCAGCAGTTCCTATAGCAATCAGCCCCAGCATTTT
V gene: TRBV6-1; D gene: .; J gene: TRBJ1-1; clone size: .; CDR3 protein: CASSDRGWRAFF; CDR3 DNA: TGTGCCAGCAGTGATAGGGGATGGAGAGCTTTCTTT
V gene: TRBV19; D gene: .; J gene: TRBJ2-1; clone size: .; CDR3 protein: CATRDSSYNEQFF; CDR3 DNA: TGTGCCACCCGGGATAGCTCCTACAATGAGCAGTTCTTC
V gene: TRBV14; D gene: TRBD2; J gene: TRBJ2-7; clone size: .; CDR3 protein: CASSRGGPRAGPWDEQYF; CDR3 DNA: TGTGCCAGCAGCCGGGGTGGCCCCCGAGCGGGGCCTTGGGACGAGCAGTACTTC
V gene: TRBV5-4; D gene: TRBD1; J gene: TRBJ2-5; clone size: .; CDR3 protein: CASSLPGQGDETQYF; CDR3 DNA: TGTGCCAGCAGCTTGCCGGGACAGGGCGACGAGACCCAGTACTTC
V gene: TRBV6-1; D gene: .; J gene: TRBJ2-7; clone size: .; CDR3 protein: CASSSAGYEQYF; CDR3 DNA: TGTGCCAGCAGCTCAGCAGGCTACGAGCAGTACTTC
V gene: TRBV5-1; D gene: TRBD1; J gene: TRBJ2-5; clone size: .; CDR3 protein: CASSGTGVETQYF; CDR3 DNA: TGCGCCAGCAGCGGGACAGGTGTGGAGACCCAGTACTTC
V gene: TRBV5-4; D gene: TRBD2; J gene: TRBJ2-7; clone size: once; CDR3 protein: CASSLGSGSDEQYF; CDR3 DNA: TGTGCCAGCAGCTTAGGTAGCGGGAGTGACGAGCAGTACTTC
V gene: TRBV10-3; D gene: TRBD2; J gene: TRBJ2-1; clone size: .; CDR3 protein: CAITPGLAGGYNEQFF; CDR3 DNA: TGTGCCATCACCCCGGGACTAGCGGGGGGGTACAATGAGCAGTTCTTC
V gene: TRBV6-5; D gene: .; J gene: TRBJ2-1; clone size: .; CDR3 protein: CASREFSGNEQFF; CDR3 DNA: TGTGCCAGCAGGGAATTTAGCGGCAATGAGCAGTTCTTC
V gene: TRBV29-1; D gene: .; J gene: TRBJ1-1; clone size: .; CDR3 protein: CSAQQGVREAFF; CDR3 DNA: TGCAGCGCACAACAGGGAGTACGTGAAGCTTTCTTT
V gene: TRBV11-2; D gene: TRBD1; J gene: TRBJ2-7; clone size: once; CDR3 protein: CASSLTGVASYEQYF; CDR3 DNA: TGTGCCAGCAGCTTAACAGGGGTTGCATCCTACGAGCAGTACTTC
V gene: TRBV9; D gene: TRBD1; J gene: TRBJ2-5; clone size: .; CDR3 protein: CASSVGGQGQETQYF; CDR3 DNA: TGTGCCAGCAGCGTAGGGGGACAGGGGCAAGAGACCCAGTACTTC
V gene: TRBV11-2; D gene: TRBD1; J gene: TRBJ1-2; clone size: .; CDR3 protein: CASSLGKGGTRRGEDGYTF; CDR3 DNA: TGTGCCAGCAGCTTAGGTAAAGGGGGCACAAGACGAGGGGAGGATGGCTACACCTTC
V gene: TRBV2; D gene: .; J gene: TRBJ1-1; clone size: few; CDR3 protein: CASSEIGPGTEAFF; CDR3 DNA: TGTGCCAGCAGTGAAATTGGCCCAGGCACTGAAGCTTTCTTT
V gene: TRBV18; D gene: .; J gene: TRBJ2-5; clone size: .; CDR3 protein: CASSLRDTQETQYF; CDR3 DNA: TGTGCCAGCTCACTTCGGGACACCCAAGAGACCCAGTACTTC
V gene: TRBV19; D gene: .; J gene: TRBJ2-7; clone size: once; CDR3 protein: CASSRQFSYEQYF; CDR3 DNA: TGTGCCAGTAGTCGACAGTTCTCCTACGAGCAGTACTTC
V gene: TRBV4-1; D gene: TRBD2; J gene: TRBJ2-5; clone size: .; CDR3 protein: CASSPRTSGGVGETQYF; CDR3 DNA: TGCGCCAGCAGCCCACGGACTAGCGGGGGAGTAGGAGAGACCCAGTACTTC